These T cell receptor beta chains were read from a single sample in a study of shared clonotypes between healthy human individuals. Sequencing used immunoSEQ multiplex PCR; TCRdb keeps in-frame clones, though not all of them. The table includes roughly 1.4 million clones, just under 99% detected once. Sequencing was done on a sample of naive CD4+ T cells sorted from blood. The receptor source for this set is a man aged 25 to 40 in good health. Both conserved end residues are part of each CDR3. Fields, in order: J gene, D gene, clone size, V gene, CDR3 protein, CDR3 DNA. A D gene is named only where the DNA matches it firmly. Rows may omit the clone size; those that give it use once, few, many or a size class.

TRBJ2-7 . . TRBV5-4 CASSFPGTEQYF TGTGCCAGCAGCTTTCCCGGGACCGAGCAGTACTTC
TRBJ2-5 TRBD1 . TRBV7-8 CASSFGQGKETQYF TGTGCCAGCAGCTTCGGACAGGGAAAAGAGACCCAGTACTTC
TRBJ2-7 . . TRBV7-9 CASSLRGYEQYF TGTGCCAGCAGCTTACGCGGCTACGAGCAGTACTTC
TRBJ2-2 TRBD2 . TRBV10-1 CASSQFGLAGNTGELFF TGCGCCAGCAGCCAATTCGGACTAGCGGGTAACACCGGGGAGCTGTTTTTT
TRBJ2-7 TRBD1 . TRBV27 CASRHRGTSDEQYF TGTGCCAGCAGGCACAGGGGAACCTCAGACGAGCAGTACTTC
TRBJ1-1 . . TRBV9 CASSGRNTEAFF TGTGCCAGCAGCGGGAGGAACACTGAAGCTTTCTTT
TRBJ2-3 TRBD2 . TRBV27 CASRGAGARDTQYF TGTGCCAGCAGAGGCGCGGGAGCGCGAGATACGCAGTATTTT
TRBJ1-5 TRBD1 . TRBV27 CASRTGGDPQPQHF TGTGCCAGCAGGACAGGGGGCGACCCTCAGCCCCAGCATTTT
TRBJ1-1 . . TRBV7-9 CASSPRVGDTEAFF TGTGCCAGCAGCCCAAGGGTGGGAGACACTGAAGCTTTCTTT
TRBJ2-7 TRBD1 . TRBV28 CASTSGTGIYEQYF TGTGCCAGCACCTCCGGGACAGGGATATACGAGCAGTACTTC
TRBJ2-5 . . TRBV6-6 CAHKGGDGKTQYF TGTGCCCACAAGGGGGGGGACGGAAAGACCCAGTACTTC
TRBJ1-1 TRBD1 . TRBV6-4 CASSPDRGTEAFF TGTGCCAGCAGCCCTGACAGGGGCACTGAAGCTTTCTTT
TRBJ2-1 TRBD1 once TRBV2 CASSEFPGQPYNEQFF TGTGCCAGCAGTGAGTTCCCGGGACAGCCTTACAATGAGCAGTTCTTC
TRBJ2-7 TRBD2 . TRBV29-1 CSVEPTSEAGEQYF TGCAGCGTTGAACCGACTAGCGAGGCGGGTGAGCAGTACTTC
TRBJ2-7 TRBD2 once TRBV5-1 CASSVPLAGGPHEQYF TGCGCCAGCAGCGTTCCTCTAGCGGGAGGGCCCCACGAGCAGTACTTC
TRBJ2-1 . . TRBV2 CASSYPPGRSYNEQFF TGTGCCAGCTCGTACCCCCCTGGGAGATCCTACAATGAGCAGTTCTTC
TRBJ2-7 . once TRBV7-9 CASSSDTSSYEQYF TGTGCCAGCAGCTCGGACACGAGCTCCTACGAGCAGTACTTC
TRBJ2-1 TRBD1 . TRBV14 CASSQVWPGGVINEQFF TGTGCCAGCAGCCAAGTATGGCCAGGGGGCGTTATCAATGAGCAGTTCTTC
TRBJ2-7 TRBD1 . TRBV28 CASSFRTGWFSYEQYF TGTGCCAGCAGTTTTAGGACAGGGTGGTTCTCCTACGAGCAGTACTTC
TRBJ2-7 . once TRBV13 CASSYREYEQYF TGTGCCAGCAGCTATCGGGAATACGAGCAGTACTTC
TRBJ2-7 . . TRBV29-1 CSVEVLAGYEQYF TGCAGCGTTGAAGTTTTAGCCGGCTACGAGCAGTACTTC
TRBJ2-4 . . TRBV7-2 CASSLGGTQYF TGTGCCAGCAGCTTAGGTGGGACACAGTACTTC
TRBJ2-7 TRBD1 . TRBV27 CASSSQPPLTGYYEQYF TGTGCCAGCAGCTCACAACCACCTCTGACAGGGTACTACGAGCAGTACTTC
TRBJ2-1 TRBD1 . TRBV18 CASSPPVGQGFDSSYNEQFF TGTGCCAGCTCACCACCTGTGGGACAGGGATTCGACAGCTCCTACAATGAGCAGTTCTTC
TRBJ1-5 . . TRBV27 CASSASLRQPQHF TGTGCCAGCAGCGCGTCCTTGAGGCAGCCCCAGCATTTT
TRBJ2-5 TRBD2 once TRBV25-1 CASSESGGKTQYF TGTGCCAGCAGTGAATCGGGGGGGAAGACCCAGTACTTC
TRBJ1-2 . . TRBV7-8 CASSLVTGLEGYTF TGTGCCAGCAGCTTAGTGACAGGCTTAGAGGGCTACACCTTC
TRBJ2-1 . . TRBV11-2 CASSLTRLNEQFF TGTGCCAGCAGCTTAACCAGGCTTAATGAGCAGTTCTTC
TRBJ2-5 . . TRBV14 CASSRQGRETQYF TGTGCCAGCAGCCGGCAAGGCAGGGAGACCCAGTACTTC
TRBJ1-3 . . TRBV10-3 CAIMQETGNTIYF TGTGCCATCATGCAAGAGACTGGAAACACCATATATTTT
TRBJ2-5 . . TRBV18 CASSPPRGGEETQYF TGTGCCAGCTCACCACCGAGGGGGGGCGAAGAGACCCAGTACTTC
TRBJ2-7 . once TRBV27 CASSSPVKGSHHEQYF TGTGCCAGCAGTTCCCCCGTTAAGGGGAGCCACCACGAGCAGTACTTC
TRBJ2-2 . . TRBV18 CASSPVVGRPGELFF TGTGCCAGCTCGCCGGTCGTCGGCCGGCCCGGGGAGCTGTTTTTT
TRBJ2-1 . . TRBV29-1 CSVENAGPRRNEQFF TGCAGCGTTGAGAACGCGGGACCCCGGAGGAATGAGCAGTTCTTC
TRBJ2-1 . . TRBV6-1 CASQAVYSYNEQFF TGTGCCAGCCAAGCGGTCTACTCCTACAATGAGCAGTTCTTC
TRBJ2-5 TRBD1 . TRBV4-2 CASSRPGTGSETQYF TGTGCCAGCAGCCGTCCCGGGACAGGGTCGGAGACCCAGTACTTC
TRBJ2-3 . . TRBV29-1 CSVDWQGGADTQYF TGCAGCGTTGATTGGCAGGGAGGTGCAGATACGCAGTATTTT
TRBJ2-7 . . TRBV2 CASSTQGTPGDEQYF TGTGCCAGCAGCACCCAGGGAACCCCCGGCGACGAGCAGTACTTC
TRBJ2-2 TRBD2 . TRBV2 CASRRLAGVTGELFF TGTGCCAGCAGGAGACTAGCGGGCGTAACCGGGGAGCTGTTTTTT
TRBJ2-6 . . TRBV6-6 CASSHQWDRANVLTF TGTGCCAGCAGCCACCAGTGGGATCGGGCCAACGTCCTGACTTTC
TRBJ2-7 TRBD1 . TRBV6-1 CASGQGTPYEQYF TGTGCCAGTGGACAGGGAACCCCCTACGAGCAGTACTTC
TRBJ2-7 TRBD2 . TRBV19 CASSVSGSLYF TGTGCCAGTAGTGTTAGCGGGAGTCTGTACTTC
TRBJ2-7 TRBD1 . TRBV18 CASSLLHRGNRGSSYEQYF TGTGCCAGCTCTCTCCTACACCGGGGGAACAGGGGGAGCTCCTACGAGCAGTACTTC
TRBJ1-5 . . TRBV7-2 CASSRTGGEQPQHF TGTGCCAGCAGCCGGACGGGAGGGGAGCAGCCCCAGCATTTT
TRBJ1-2 . . TRBV29-1 CSVEDPSQNGYTF TGCAGCGTTGAAGATCCTTCCCAGAATGGCTACACCTTC
TRBJ1-2 . . TRBV5-1 CASSLVQGGNYGYTF TGCGCCAGCAGCTTGGTGCAGGGCGGGAACTATGGCTACACCTTC
TRBJ2-5 . once TRBV9 CASSPSGPFSGIKETQYF TGTGCCAGCAGCCCAAGTGGTCCCTTCTCGGGAATAAAAGAGACCCAGTACTTC
TRBJ2-7 . once TRBV28 CASSSYRGEQYF TGTGCCAGCAGTTCCTACCGAGGTGAGCAGTACTTC
TRBJ1-2 . . TRBV28 CASGTGPGFTGYTF TGTGCCAGCGGAACAGGGCCCGGATTCACGGGCTACACCTTC
TRBJ1-2 . . TRBV19 CASMGRLSNYGYTF TGTGCCAGTATGGGAAGACTCAGTAACTATGGCTACACCTTC
TRBJ1-5 TRBD1 once TRBV7-9 CASSQDRDGSNQPQHF TGCGCCAGCAGCCAAGACAGGGATGGCAGCAATCAGCCCCAGCATTTT
TRBJ1-1 . . TRBV27 CASSFLRATEAFF TGTGCCAGCAGTTTTCTCAGGGCAACTGAAGCTTTCTTT
TRBJ2-7 . . TRBV5-6 CASSPPPGKSSYEQYF TGTGCCAGCAGCCCTCCCCCAGGGAAGAGCTCCTACGAGCAGTACTTC
TRBJ2-5 . . TRBV18 CASSPRVQGVDF TGTGCCAGCTCACCACGTGTGCAGGGAGTGGACTTC